This TCR beta chain was sequenced in a study of T-cell memory formation after mild COVID-19. Overall study findings and caveats: Among clones contracting day 15 to 85, CD4/CD8 was balanced, whereas later expanders leaned CD4+. Researchers found some responding clones in pre-infection memory, a sign that cross-reactive memory joined.

A single record per CDR3 protein comes from TCRdb applying MiXCR to the 5' RACE reads. The profile covers roughly 380,000 distinct CDR3 sequences, with 28% appearing a single time and approximately 15% taken by the ten largest. This clonotype was observed a few times. Its antigen is unknown. V dropped 2 bases and J dropped 4 bases, with 9 bases sitting between them. This CDR3 region has 13 residues. CDR1 is SGDLS, CDR2 YYNGEE, per germline. V and J are TRBV9 and TRBJ1-2; a weak D match, TRBD1 (5 bases). The TCR was taken from an adult woman who had mild COVID-19 (a few samples of this study predate the infection). Cell type and time point are not known. Sequencing was carried out using PBMCs or a T cell subset sorted from them (not recorded which). The CDR3, as DNA: TGTGCCAGCAGCGTCCGAGACAGCTATGGCTACACCTTC. Amino acid sequence: CASSVRDSYGYTF.